The rows below give T cell receptor beta chains drawn from one sample of a study of cytotoxic CD8 clonotypes in ibrutinib-treated CLL. Some clones are missing from TCRdb's copy, which holds only in-frame ones; the method was immunoSEQ multiplex PCR. Altogether approximately 350,000 clones are present, roughly 67% being singletons, with the ten largest covering just under 6.5%. Sequenced material: PBMCs, taken after 36 months of ibrutinib treatment. The receptors here all came from a human donor with chronic lymphocytic leukemia. Both conserved end residues are part of each CDR3. D genes are given only for firm matches. Only part of the rows carry a size: once, few, many, or a class if the clone is expanded.

clone size,V gene,D gene,J gene,CDR3 protein,CDR3 DNA
-,TRBV5-1,-,TRBJ2-5,CASSLVAGNQETQYF,TGCGCCAGCAGCTTGGTGGCAGGGAACCAAGAGACCCAGTACTTC
-,TRBV12-5,TRBD2,TRBJ2-3,CASGLSGRGDTQYF,TGTGCTAGTGGTTTGAGCGGGAGAGGAGATACGCAGTATTTT
-,TRBV6-5,-,TRBJ2-1,CASSPERGIYNEQFF,TGTGCCAGCAGTCCGGAGAGGGGTATTTACAATGAGCAGTTCTTC
-,TRBV5-4,-,TRBJ1-2,CASSLVPDSYYGYTF,TGTGCCAGCAGCCTTGTACCGGACAGTTACTATGGCTACACCTTC
-,TRBV5-6,-,TRBJ1-6,CASSFSHRSISLHF,TGTGCCAGCAGCTTCAGTCACCGGTCTATATCCCTCCACTTT
-,TRBV5-6,TRBD1,TRBJ1-1,CASSLGQGYRADTEAFF,TGTGCCAGCAGCTTGGGACAGGGTTATCGTGCGGACACTGAAGCTTTCTTT
few,TRBV27,TRBD2,TRBJ2-1,CASRIGLAANEQFF,TGTGCCAGCAGAATAGGACTAGCTGCGAATGAGCAGTTCTTC
-,TRBV6-6,-,TRBJ2-7,CASGTGGEQYF,TGTGCCAGCGGCACTGGGGGCGAGCAGTACTTC
few,TRBV15,-,TRBJ1-2,CATSRGTGYGYTF,TGTGCCACCAGCAGAGGTACGGGTTATGGCTACACCTTC
-,TRBV7-6,-,TRBJ2-1,CASSSGTSYNEQFF,TGTGCCAGCAGCAGCGGGACATCCTACAATGAGCAGTTCTTC